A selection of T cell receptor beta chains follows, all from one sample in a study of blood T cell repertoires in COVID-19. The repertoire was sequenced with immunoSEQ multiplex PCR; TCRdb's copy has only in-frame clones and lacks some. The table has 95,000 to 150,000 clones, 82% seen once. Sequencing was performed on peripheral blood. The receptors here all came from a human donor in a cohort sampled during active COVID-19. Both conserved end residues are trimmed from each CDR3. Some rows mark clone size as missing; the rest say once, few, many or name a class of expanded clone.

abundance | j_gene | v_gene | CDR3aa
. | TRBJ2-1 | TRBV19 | ASSIDRVTNNEQF
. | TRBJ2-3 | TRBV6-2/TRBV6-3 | ASSSRLGGDTQY
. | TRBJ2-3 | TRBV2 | ASRIAGGLTDTQY
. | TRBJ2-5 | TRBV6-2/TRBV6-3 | ASSEDLGTQY
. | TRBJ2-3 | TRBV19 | ASSRNTGTGVSDTQY
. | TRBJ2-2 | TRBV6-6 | ASSQGLLGTGELF
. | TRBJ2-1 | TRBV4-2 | ASSQDVGGGLYNEQF
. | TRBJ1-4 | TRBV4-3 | ASSQAGTGSTNEKLF
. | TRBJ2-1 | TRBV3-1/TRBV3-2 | ASSQMGLAGGSV
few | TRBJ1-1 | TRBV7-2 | ASSVTGTGNTEAF
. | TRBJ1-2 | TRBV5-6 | ASSMDRGNYGYT
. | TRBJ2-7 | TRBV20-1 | SASSTSGGPYEQY
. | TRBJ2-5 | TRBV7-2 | ASSLGHQNPTQY
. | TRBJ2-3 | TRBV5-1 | ASSLATGGTDTQY
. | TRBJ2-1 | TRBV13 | ASSLELAGAAYNEQF
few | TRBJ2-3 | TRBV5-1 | ASSPGTGRADTQY
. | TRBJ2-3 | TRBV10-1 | ASSALAGGPDTQY
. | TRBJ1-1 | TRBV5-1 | ASSDDRGGTEAF
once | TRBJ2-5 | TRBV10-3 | AISWDRGETQY
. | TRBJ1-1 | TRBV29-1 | SVWSGNTEAF
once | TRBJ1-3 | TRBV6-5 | ASSLQGPGNTIY
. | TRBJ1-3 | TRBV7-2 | ASSSLGGQGRGNTIY
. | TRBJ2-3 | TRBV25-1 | ASSEDGGVDTQY
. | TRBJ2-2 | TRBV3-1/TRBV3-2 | ASSQDGLAITGELF
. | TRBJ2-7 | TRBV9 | ASSPKARGGLYEQY
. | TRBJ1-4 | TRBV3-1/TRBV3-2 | ASSQLWTGAGEKLF
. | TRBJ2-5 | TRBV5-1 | ASSLALDRSQETQY
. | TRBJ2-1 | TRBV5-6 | ASSIFTGLGYNEQF